The 21 T cell receptor beta chains in this list originate from one sample, sequenced in a study of shared clonotypes between healthy human individuals. TCRdb's copy holds only in-frame clones and misses some; the assay was immunoSEQ multiplex PCR. The data contain over 1.5 million clones, 98% of them seen just once; the ten biggest clones take up roughly 0.45%. Material: naive CD4+ T cells sorted from blood. The subset here: CD45RA+ positively selected. The origin of the receptors is a young man in good health.

J is TRBJ1-4 and V is TRBV2; maybe TRBD1 (6 bases). With 6 bases removed from V and 9 bases from J, the gap between germline ends came to 11 bases. This CDR3 contains 12 residues. The germline gives CDR1 SNHLY, CDR2 FYNNEI. CDR3 residues: CASRRDTQKLFF. For the CDR3, the DNA is TGTGCCAGCAGGCGGGACACTCAAAAACTGTTTTTT.

V usage is TRBV2 and J usage is TRBJ1-1, with D tentatively TRBD1 (6 bases). The germline V gene encodes CDR1 SNHLY and CDR2 FYNNEI. Trimming stripped 6 bases from V and 5 bases from J, with 13 bases between. This CDR3 spans 13 amino acids. CDR3 DNA: TGTGCCAGCAGGGGGGGCGCAGGAACTGAAGCTTTCTTT. Protein: CASRGGAGTEAFF.

V and J are TRBV18 and TRBJ1-1, with no clear D. The CDR3 is 14 residues long. Trimming shortened V by 2 bases and J by 10 bases, and 17 bases separated the two germline ends. CDR1 and CDR2 (germline): KGHSH, LQKENI. CDR3 DNA sequence: TGTGCCAGCTCACCAAATACGGGCGCGCAAGGAGCTTTCTTT. This codes for CASSPNTGAQGAFF. Full variable domain (rest looked up from reference TRBV18 and TRBJ1-1): NAGVMQNPRHLVRRRGQEARLRCSPMKGHSHVYWYRQLPEEGLKFMVYLQKENIIDESGMPKERFSAEFPKEGPSILRIQQVVRGDSAAYFCASSPNTGAQGAFFGQGTRLTVV.

V and J are TRBV9 and TRBJ2-1; D is perhaps TRBD1 (6 bases). The germline gives CDR1 SGDLS, CDR2 YYNGEE. The CDR3 is 16 amino acids. Trimming pared 0 bases from V and 6 bases from J, leaving 16 bases between. The CDR3 bases are TGTGCCAGCAGCGTAGTGGGGGCAGGGCTGGGCAATGAGCAGTTCTTC. Translation gives CASSVVGAGLGNEQFF.

CDR3 in amino acids: CASSPGLAGVEAGELFF. CDR3 sequence (DNA): TGTGCCAGCAGCCCGGGACTAGCGGGAGTAGAAGCCGGGGAGCTGTTTTTT. The gene calls are TRBV9 and TRBJ2-2; 14 positions match TRBD2. Trimming removed 4 bases from V and 6 bases from J; junction bases left unmatched: 8. The CDR3 consists of 17 residues. Germline V gives CDR1 SGDLS, CDR2 YYNGEE.

The V gene is TRBV19, the J gene TRBJ1-5, with 9 bases identical to TRBD1. Losses at the gene ends were 10 bases for V and 2 bases for J; bases not matched to a gene: 21. The CDR3 contains 19 residues. Looked up from germline, CDR1 is LNHDA and CDR2 is SQIVND (reference sequence). CDR3 protein: CATWAGTGRLNGGNQPQHF. DNA of the CDR3: TGTGCCACTTGGGCCGGGACAGGGAGATTAAACGGCGGCAATCAGCCCCAGCATTTT.

The chain uses TRBV18 and TRBJ2-6, with D tentatively TRBD1 (6 bases). Germline CDR1 and CDR2: KGHSH and LQKENI. The CDR3 has 16 amino acids. V was cut by 2 bases and J by 2 bases, with 10 bases left in between. The CDR3 DNA is TGTGCCAGCTCACCAATACAGGGCGCTGGGGCCAACGTCCTGACTTTC. It specifies CASSPIQGAGANVLTF.

The chain links TRBV5-1 to TRBJ2-2, with TRBD2 identical over 10 bases. Unmatched junction bases numbered 15, after V lost 2 bases and J lost 8 bases. This CDR3 spans 18 amino acids. Germline-derived CDR1 and CDR2 are SGHRS and YFSETQ. The CDR3 DNA reads as TGCGCCAGCAGCTTCGGTCGGACTAGCGGCCAGCGGTCAGGGGAGCTGTTTTTT. This translates into CASSFGRTSGQRSGELFF.

The V call is TRBV19, the J call TRBJ2-1; 9 nucleotides agree with TRBD1. Germline assignment: CDR1 LNHDA and CDR2 SQIVND (reference sequence). The CDR3 is 16 amino acids. Trimming took 5 bases from V and 1 from J; bases not matched to a gene: 6. The CDR3 protein is CASSVKGTGSYNEQFF. CDR3 coding DNA: TGTGCCAGTAGTGTTAAAGGGACAGGGTCCTACAATGAGCAGTTCTTC.

The chain couples TRBV20-1 to TRBJ2-7; possibly TRBD2 for D (5 bases). CDR3 size: 11 residues. The germline V gene has CDR1 DFQATT and CDR2 SNEGSKA (reference sequence). V was cut by 8 bases and J by 6 bases, with 14 bases left in between. The CDR3 protein is CSTTRFGEQYF. CDR3 nucleotide sequence: TGCAGTACAACTAGATTCGGCGAGCAGTACTTC.

J is TRBJ1-1 and V is TRBV6-1; D is undetermined. This CDR3 is built from 14 residues. Germline assignment: CDR1 MNHNS and CDR2 SASEGT. With 2 bases removed from V and 7 bases from J, the gap between germline ends came to 14 bases. The CDR3 reads CASSEWAYGREAFF. CDR3 sequence (DNA): TGTGCCAGCAGTGAATGGGCTTACGGTCGTGAAGCTTTCTTT.

V usage is TRBV20-1 and J usage is TRBJ2-1; a possible D gene is TRBD1 (5 bases). The germline V gene encodes CDR1 DFQATT and CDR2 SNEGSKA (reference sequence). The CDR3 is 11 residues long. V shed 6 bases and J shed 14 bases, with 17 bases lying between them. The CDR3 loop is CSARQTPAEFF. Here the CDR3 DNA reads TGCAGTGCCCGACAGACACCAGCCGAGTTCTTC.

This chain joins TRBV6-5 and TRBJ2-3, with a weak D call TRBD2 (6 bases). Deletions cut 6 bases from V and 1 base from J, with 14 bases between. Germline assignment: CDR1 MNHEY and CDR2 SVGAGI. The CDR3 covers 15 residues. CDR3 sequence (DNA): TGTGCCAGCAGGGACGGGACTCTGGGCACAGATACGCAGTATTTT. Translation: CASRDGTLGTDTQYF.

The J gene is TRBJ1-2, the V gene TRBV29-1, with TRBD1 matching 8 bases. The CDR3 has 15 amino acids. Germline V gives CDR1 SQVTM, CDR2 ANQGSEA. Trimming took 6 bases from V and 4 from J; bases not matched to a gene: 13. The CDR3 nucleotides are TGCAGCGTCGTGGGACAGGCGGGAGGGCTCTATGGCTACACCTTC. Encoded protein: CSVVGQAGGLYGYTF.

Turning to this clone: Other DNA variants within this sample encode the same CDR3. The V and J genes are TRBV28 and TRBJ1-5; no clear D gene. Germline CDR1 is MDHEN and CDR2 is SYDVKM. CDR3 length equals 12 residues. With 3 bases removed from V and 7 bases from J, the gap between germline ends came to 7 bases. The CDR3 loop reads CASSFSGQPQHF. CDR3 sequence (DNA): TGTGCCAGCAGTTTCTCCGGCCAGCCCCAGCATTTT.

The chain couples TRBV9 to TRBJ2-7; 8 bases match TRBD2. Per germline, CDR1 SGDLS and CDR2 YYNGEE. The CDR3 runs to 15 residues. Trimming cost V 0 bases and J 3 bases; bases outside gene matches: 5. For the CDR3, the DNA is TGTGCCAGCAGCGTAGCGGGGGGGAGGAACTACGAGCAGTACTTC. Protein product: CASSVAGGRNYEQYF.

Regarding this clone: Different DNA sequences within this sample yield the same CDR3. The rearrangement joins TRBV7-2 to TRBJ2-3; 7 bases are a match to TRBD1. Trimming at V came to 5 bases and at J to 1 base, leaving 3 bases not matched to a gene. The CDR3 is made up of 14 amino acids. CDR1 and CDR2 (germline): SGHTA, FQGNSA. The CDR3 nucleotides are TGTGCCAGCAGCCCAGACAGGGGCACAGATACGCAGTATTTT. Translating it yields CASSPDRGTDTQYF.

The chain has TRBV18 and TRBJ1-1; TRBD1 aligns across 8 bases. Germline-derived CDR1 and CDR2 are KGHSH and LQKENI. With 8 bases clipped from V and 8 bases from J, the junction kept 7 bases outside the gene matches. This CDR3 has 12 residues. CDR3 nucleotide sequence: TGTGCCAGCACCGCAAGGACAGGGGAAGCTTTCTTT. Its protein product is CASTARTGEAFF. The full variable domain, in which reference TRBV18 and TRBJ1-1 provide the parts outside the CDR3, is NAGVMQNPRHLVRRRGQEARLRCSPMKGHSHVYWYRQLPEEGLKFMVYLQKENIIDESGMPKERFSAEFPKEGPSILRIQQVVRGDSAAYFCASTARTGEAFFGQGTRLTVV.

As to this clone: The germline gene is not matched at one end of the junction; a read error may be the cause. This rearrangement joins TRBV5-5 to TRBJ2-3, with 8 nucleotides matching TRBD1. The CDR3 runs to 13 residues. Germline V lookup: CDR1 SGHKS, CDR2 YYEKEE (reference sequence). As DNA, the CDR3 is TGTGCCAGCAGCTTGGTGGGGACAGGTACGCAGTATTTT. This translates into CASSLVGTGTQYF.

This rearrangement joins TRBV6-6 to TRBJ2-7; 8 bases fit TRBD1. V was pared by 5 bases and J by 6 bases, with 9 bases of the junction left unmatched. The CDR3 sequence is 14 residues long. Germline-derived CDR1 and CDR2 are MNHNY and SVGAGI (reference sequence). CDR3 DNA: TGTGCCAGCAGTAGACAGGGGAACAGGCCCGAGCAGTACTTC. The encoded protein is CASSRQGNRPEQYF.

The gene calls are TRBV19 and TRBJ2-1; 10 nucleotides align to TRBD1. V gave up 8 bases and J gave up 7 bases; unmatched junction bases: 8. CDR3 size: 14 residues. CDR1 and CDR2 from the germline V gene are LNHDA and SQIVND (reference sequence). The CDR3 DNA is TGTGCCAGTGGGACAGGGGATTATGGAAATGAGCAGTTCTTC. Translating gives CASGTGDYGNEQFF.